This T cell receptor beta chain was found in a study of early T cells in non-severe SARS-CoV-2 infection. Study-wide background: Alpha and beta chains were unpaired, from unsorted whole-blood bulk RNA. Study results and limitations: VDJdb-based annotation leaned toward anti-spike CD8 responses and missed private and CD4 specificities.

This clonotype was counted at least ten times. Its antigen is currently unknown. Attached unique molecular identifiers marked individual cDNA molecules. MiXCR, applied by TCRdb to the 5' RACE reads, yields one record per CDR3 protein. This sample has roughly 75,000 distinct CDR3 sequences, with over 9.5% found just once. CDR1 MNHEY and CDR2 SVGEGT come from the germline V gene. This CDR3 has 14 amino acids. The germline V and J ends were trimmed by 7 bases and 2 bases, with 15 bases remaining between them. The source of this sequence is an adult who was a healthcare worker with PCR-confirmed SARS-CoV-2 infection or an uninfected control (not recorded which). The sequenced material came from whole blood. This chain joins TRBV6-2 or TRBV6-3 and TRBJ2-7; the D gene could be TRBD1 or TRBD2 (5 bases each). This CDR3 reads CASNPEDTAYEQYF. In DNA, the CDR3 is TGTGCCAGCAACCCGGAGGACACAGCCTACGAGCAGTACTTC.